The 9 T cell receptor beta chains reported below all come from one sample, sequenced in a study of T cell responses to AZD1222 COVID-19 vaccine. Here immunoSEQ multiplex PCR was the method, and the copy in TCRdb shows in-frame clones only, minus some. The sample lists more than 65,000 clones; roughly 80% were seen once. The input for sequencing was peripheral blood, taken 28 days after the second AZD1222 dose. These receptors all come from an adult who received the AZD1222 COVID-19 vaccine.

J is TRBJ1-1 and V is TRBV27; 8 nucleotides align to TRBD1. Germline CDR1 and CDR2: MNHEY and SMNVEV (reference sequence). This CDR3 spans 15 amino acids. V lost 5 bases, J lost 1 base, and 6 bases stayed unmatched. The CDR3 here is CASSQDRASNTEAFF. In DNA form, the CDR3 reads TGTGCCAGCAGTCAGGACAGGGCATCGAACACTGAAGCTTTCTTT.

This clone appeared a single time. The J gene is TRBJ2-1, the V gene TRBV10-1; TRBD2 aligns across 8 bases. The V and J ends lost 5 bases and 5 bases, in that order; junction bases with no gene match: 5. CDR3 length: 14 amino acids. CDR1 and CDR2 (germline): WNHNN, SYGVQD (reference sequence). CDR3 DNA sequence: TGCGCCAGCAGTAGGACTAGCCGGGACAATGAGCAGTTCTTC. Its protein is CASSRTSRDNEQFF.

This rearrangement joins TRBV5-1 to TRBJ2-1, with TRBD1 matching 8 bases. V shed 0 bases and J 6 bases; nucleotides not matched to a gene: 5. From germline, CDR1 is SGHRS and CDR2 YFSETQ. The CDR3 totals 15 residues. Written as DNA, the CDR3 is TGCGCCAGCAGCTTGGTGGACAGGGAGTTCAATGAGCAGTTCTTC. Translation: CASSLVDREFNEQFF.

This clone was seen more than once but under ten times. The junction does not match germline at one end; this may be a read error. V is TRBV6-5 and J is TRBJ2-1; 10 bases map to TRBD1. The CDR3 spans 13 residues. Germline V gene sequence: CDR1 MNHEY, CDR2 SVGAGI. CDR3 nucleotides: TGTGCCAGCAGTTACTCCCACGGGACAGGGGATATCTTC. Residues: CASSYSHGTGDIF.

This chain uses TRBV11-2 with TRBJ1-2; 9 nucleotides line up with TRBD1. Germline V lookup: CDR1 SGHAT, CDR2 FQNNGV. The CDR3 consists of 14 residues. The trim removed 4 bases at V and 8 bases at J, leaving 8 bases unmatched. CDR3 coding DNA: TGTGCCAGCAGCTCTCCTTGGGACAGGGAGGGCTACACCTTC. Protein product: CASSSPWDREGYTF.

The CDR3 spells CASSTGIYEQYF. DNA for the CDR3: TGCGCCAGCAGCACAGGGATATACGAGCAGTACTTC. The V and J genes are TRBV5-1 and TRBJ2-7; tentatively, D is TRBD1 (6 bases). The V end was cut by 4 bases, the J end by 4 bases, with 9 bases between. Germline V gene sequence: CDR1 SGHRS, CDR2 YFSETQ. CDR3 length: 12 residues.

J is TRBJ1-5 and V is TRBV6-5; D ambiguous. The CDR3 length is 15 residues. The V gene lost 8 bases and the J gene lost 2 bases, with 16 bases spanning the gap. Germline-derived CDR1 and CDR2 are MNHEY and SVGAGI. CDR3 in DNA: TGTGCCAGCGGACCAGGCGGAATAGGCAATCAGCCCCAGCATTTT. Amino acid sequence: CASGPGGIGNQPQHF.

This clone has more than one count but fewer than ten. The chain recombines TRBV18 with TRBJ2-7; maybe TRBD1 (6 bases). The CDR3 has 14 amino acids. The ends were cut back, 5 bases at V and 0 bases at J, with 11 bases in the middle. Germline V gene data show CDR1 as KGHSH and CDR2 as LQKENI. CDR3 in DNA: TGTGCCAGCTCATCACAGGGAACCTCCTACGAGCAGTACTTC. It specifies CASSSQGTSYEQYF.

This chain connects TRBV11-2 to TRBJ2-1; D call uncertain. Germline CDR1 and CDR2: SGHAT and FQNNGV. Trimming left V 0 bases short and J 9 bases short, with 18 bases between. This CDR3 spans 16 amino acids. The CDR3 DNA sequence: TGTGCCAGCAGCTTAGAATACGACTCGATCTTGAGTGAGCAGTTCTTC. Residues: CASSLEYDSILSEQFF.